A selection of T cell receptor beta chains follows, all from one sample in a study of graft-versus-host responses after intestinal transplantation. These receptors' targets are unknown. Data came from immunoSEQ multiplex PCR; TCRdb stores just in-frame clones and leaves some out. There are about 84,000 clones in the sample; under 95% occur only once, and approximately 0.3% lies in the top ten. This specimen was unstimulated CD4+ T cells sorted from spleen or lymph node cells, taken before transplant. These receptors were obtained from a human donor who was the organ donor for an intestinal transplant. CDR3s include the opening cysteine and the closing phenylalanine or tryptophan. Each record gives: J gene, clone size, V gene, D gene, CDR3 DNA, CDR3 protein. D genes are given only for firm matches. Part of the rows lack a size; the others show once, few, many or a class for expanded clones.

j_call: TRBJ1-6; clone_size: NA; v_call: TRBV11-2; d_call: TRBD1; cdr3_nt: TGTGCCAGCAGCCCGGGACAGTATAATTCACCCCTCCACTTT; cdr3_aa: CASSPGQYNSPLHF
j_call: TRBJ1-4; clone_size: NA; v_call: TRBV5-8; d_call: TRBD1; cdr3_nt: TGTGCCAGCAGCCCTGGACAGGGCGGCCTGGCTAATGAAAAACTGTTTTTT; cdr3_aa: CASSPGQGGLANEKLFF
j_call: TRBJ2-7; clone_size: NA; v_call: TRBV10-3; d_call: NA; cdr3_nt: TGTGCCATCAGTGACAGGGACGAGCAGTACTTC; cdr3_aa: CAISDRDEQYF
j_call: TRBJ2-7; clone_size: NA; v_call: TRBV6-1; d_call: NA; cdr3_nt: TGTGCCAGCGTGGTACTTCACCCGGGGTACGAGCAGTACTTC; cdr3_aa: CASVVLHPGYEQYF
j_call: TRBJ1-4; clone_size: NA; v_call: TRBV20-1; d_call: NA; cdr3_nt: TGCAGTGTGGCAGGGAATGAAAAACTGTTTTTT; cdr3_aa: CSVAGNEKLFF
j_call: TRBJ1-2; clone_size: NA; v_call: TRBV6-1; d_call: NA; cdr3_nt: TGTGCCAGCAGTGAAGCGCGTCGGGGGGCGGATGGCTACACCTTC; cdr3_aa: CASSEARRGADGYTF
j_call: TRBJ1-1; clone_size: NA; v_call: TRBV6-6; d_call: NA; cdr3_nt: TGTGCCAGCAGTTATCCGAGTGGTCAGGGCACTGAAGCTTTCTTT; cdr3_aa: CASSYPSGQGTEAFF
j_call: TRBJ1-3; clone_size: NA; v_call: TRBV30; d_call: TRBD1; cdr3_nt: TGTGCCCGGAGTGTACGGCAGGGGGATGGAAACACCATATATTTT; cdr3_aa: CARSVRQGDGNTIYF
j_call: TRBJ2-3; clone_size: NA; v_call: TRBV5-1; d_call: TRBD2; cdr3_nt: TGCGCCAGCAGCTTGGCCTTGTTTAGCGGGGGGGAAACAGATACGCAGTATTTT; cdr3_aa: CASSLALFSGGETDTQYF
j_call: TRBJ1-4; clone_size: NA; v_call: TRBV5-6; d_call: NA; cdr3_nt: TGTGCCAGCAGCTTCCTGAGGGTGGGAGAAAAACTGTTTTTT; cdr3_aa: CASSFLRVGEKLFF
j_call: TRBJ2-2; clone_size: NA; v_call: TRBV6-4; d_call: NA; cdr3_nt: TGTGCCAGCTCCACACAGGGCGGCGGGGAGCTGTTTTTT; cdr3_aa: CASSTQGGGELFF
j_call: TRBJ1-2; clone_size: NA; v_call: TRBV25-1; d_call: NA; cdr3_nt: TGTGCCAGCAGTTGGGGGGGTTCGGACTATGGCTACACCTTC; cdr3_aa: CASSWGGSDYGYTF
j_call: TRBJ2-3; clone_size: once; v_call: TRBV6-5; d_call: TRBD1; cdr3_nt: TGTGCCAGCAGCCTTTACCGACAGGGCGGGGATACGCAGTATTTT; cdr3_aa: CASSLYRQGGDTQYF
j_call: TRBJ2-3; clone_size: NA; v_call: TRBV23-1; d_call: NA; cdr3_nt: TGCGCCAGCAGTCAAACGGCAGGGTCAGATACGCAGTATTTT; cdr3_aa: CASSQTAGSDTQYF
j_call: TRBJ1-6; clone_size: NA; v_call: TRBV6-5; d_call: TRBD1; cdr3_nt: TGTGCCAGCAGTCCCGGGACAGGGGATTCACCCCTCCACTTT; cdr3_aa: CASSPGTGDSPLHF
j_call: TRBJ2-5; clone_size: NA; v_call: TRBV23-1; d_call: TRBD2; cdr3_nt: TGCGCCAGCTTCAGGGGACTAGCGGGAGTGGAAGAGACCCAGTACTTC; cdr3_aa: CASFRGLAGVEETQYF
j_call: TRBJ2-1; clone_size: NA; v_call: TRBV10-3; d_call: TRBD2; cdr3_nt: TGTGCCATCAGTGTAAAAGCCGGGACTAGGGTCGATGAGCAGTTCTTC; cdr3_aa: CAISVKAGTRVDEQFF
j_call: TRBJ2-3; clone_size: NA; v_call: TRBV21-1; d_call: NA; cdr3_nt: TGTGCCAGCAGCAAAAAGGGACAAGCAGATACGCAGTATTTT; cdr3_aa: CASSKKGQADTQYF
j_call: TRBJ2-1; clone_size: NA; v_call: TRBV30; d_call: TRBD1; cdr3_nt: TGTGCCTGGGACCCCCGAGGGACAGGAGACAATGAGCAGTTCTTC; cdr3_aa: CAWDPRGTGDNEQFF
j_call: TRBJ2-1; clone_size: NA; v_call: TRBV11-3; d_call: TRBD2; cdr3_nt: TGTGCCAGCGGCCCGGGACTAGCGGGGGCCCTGAGTGAGCAGTTCTTC; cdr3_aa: CASGPGLAGALSEQFF
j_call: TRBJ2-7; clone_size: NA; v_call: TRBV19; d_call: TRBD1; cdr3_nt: TGTGCCATCTCTGACCCGGGACAGGGACCCCACGAGCAGTACTTC; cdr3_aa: CAISDPGQGPHEQYF
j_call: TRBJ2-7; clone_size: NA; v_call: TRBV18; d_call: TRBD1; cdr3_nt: TGTGCCAGCTCAAGGTGGGCCGGGACAGATTCCTACGAGCAGTACTTC; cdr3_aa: CASSRWAGTDSYEQYF
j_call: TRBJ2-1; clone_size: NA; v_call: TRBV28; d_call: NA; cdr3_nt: TGTGCCAGCAGTTTAGCTAACTACTACAATGAGCAGTTCTTC; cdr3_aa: CASSLANYYNEQFF
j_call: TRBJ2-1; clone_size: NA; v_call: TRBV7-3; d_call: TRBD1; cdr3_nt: TGTGCCAGCAGCTTAAGGGACAGGGCAAATGAGCAGTTCTTC; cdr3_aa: CASSLRDRANEQFF
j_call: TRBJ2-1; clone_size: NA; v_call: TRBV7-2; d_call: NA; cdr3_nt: TGTGCCAGCAGCACCGCTATAGCGGAGCAGTTCTTC; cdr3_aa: CASSTAIAEQFF
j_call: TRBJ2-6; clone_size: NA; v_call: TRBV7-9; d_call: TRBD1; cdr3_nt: TGTGCCAGCAGCGACTACAGGGGGACCTCTGGGGCCAACGTCCTGACTTTC; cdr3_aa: CASSDYRGTSGANVLTF
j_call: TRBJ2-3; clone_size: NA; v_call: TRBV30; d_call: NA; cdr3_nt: TGTGCCTGGAGTGTACATGGCGGGGTCGGGCAGTATTTT; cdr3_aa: CAWSVHGGVGQYF
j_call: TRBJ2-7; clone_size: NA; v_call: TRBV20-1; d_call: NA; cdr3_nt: TGCAGTGTAGTCAGGTCCTACGAGCAGTACTTC; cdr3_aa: CSVVRSYEQYF
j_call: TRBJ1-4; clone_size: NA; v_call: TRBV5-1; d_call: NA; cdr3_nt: TGCGCCAGCAGCGTCCGTCGGGGAGCAACTAATGAAAAACTGTTTTTT; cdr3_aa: CASSVRRGATNEKLFF
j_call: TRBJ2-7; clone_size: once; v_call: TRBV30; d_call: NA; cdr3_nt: TGTGCCTGGATCCCCCAAGGAGGGTGGGAGCAGTACTTC; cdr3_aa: CAWIPQGGWEQYF
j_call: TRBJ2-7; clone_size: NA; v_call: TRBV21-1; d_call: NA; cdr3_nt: TGTGCCAGCAGACCCCTAGCGGGAGTTTTCGAGCAGTACTTC; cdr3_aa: CASRPLAGVFEQYF
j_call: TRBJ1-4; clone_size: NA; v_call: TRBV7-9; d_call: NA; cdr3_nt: TGTGCCAGCAGCTTAAGGGGGAATAATGAAAAACTGTTTTTT; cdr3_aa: CASSLRGNNEKLFF
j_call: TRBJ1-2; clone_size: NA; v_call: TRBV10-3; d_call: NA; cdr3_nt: TGTGCCATCAGATCGACAGGTGTGGGAGGGGGCTACACCTTC; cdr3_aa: CAIRSTGVGGGYTF
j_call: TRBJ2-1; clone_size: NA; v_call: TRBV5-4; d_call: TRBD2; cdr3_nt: TGTGCCAGCAGCGCCCGTGGAGCGGGGGGTAGGAATGAGCAGTTCTTC; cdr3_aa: CASSARGAGGRNEQFF
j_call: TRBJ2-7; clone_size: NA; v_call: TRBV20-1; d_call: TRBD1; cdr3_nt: TGCAGTGCGCCCACAGGGGCCGAGCAGTACTTC; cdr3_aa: CSAPTGAEQYF
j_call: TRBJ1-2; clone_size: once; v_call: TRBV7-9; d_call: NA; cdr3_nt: TGTGCCAGCAGCTTAGCGCGGCAATTCCGGAACTATGGCTACACCTTC; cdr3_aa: CASSLARQFRNYGYTF